This T cell receptor (beta chain) appears in the sequencing data of a study of early T cells in non-severe SARS-CoV-2 infection. Overall study context: Chains were unpaired, as sequencing was done on bulk RNA from unsorted whole blood.

The CDR3 sequence is 15 residues long. CDR1 and CDR2 from the germline V gene are LNHNV and YYDKDF (reference sequence). The germline V and J ends were trimmed by 0 bases and 3 bases, with 10 bases remaining between them. General study results and limits: In VDJdb matching, anti-spike CD8 responses were favored while private and CD4 specificities went missing.

This clonotype was seen more than once but under ten times. Its antigen is as yet unknown. In the library, individual cDNA molecules carried attached unique molecular identifiers. One entry per CDR3 protein results from TCRdb running MiXCR on the 5' RACE reads. The data hold 84,000 or so distinct CDR3 sequences, with about 12% observed a single time. This TCR was sampled from an adult who was a healthcare worker with PCR-confirmed SARS-CoV-2 infection or an uninfected control (not recorded which). The sample comprised whole blood. This chain connects TRBV15 to TRBJ2-3; D might be TRBD1 or TRBD2, each matching 7 bases. Written as DNA, the CDR3 is TGTGCCACCAGCAGAGATCAGGGGGGGACAGATACGCAGTATTTT. Amino acid sequence: CATSRDQGGTDTQYF.